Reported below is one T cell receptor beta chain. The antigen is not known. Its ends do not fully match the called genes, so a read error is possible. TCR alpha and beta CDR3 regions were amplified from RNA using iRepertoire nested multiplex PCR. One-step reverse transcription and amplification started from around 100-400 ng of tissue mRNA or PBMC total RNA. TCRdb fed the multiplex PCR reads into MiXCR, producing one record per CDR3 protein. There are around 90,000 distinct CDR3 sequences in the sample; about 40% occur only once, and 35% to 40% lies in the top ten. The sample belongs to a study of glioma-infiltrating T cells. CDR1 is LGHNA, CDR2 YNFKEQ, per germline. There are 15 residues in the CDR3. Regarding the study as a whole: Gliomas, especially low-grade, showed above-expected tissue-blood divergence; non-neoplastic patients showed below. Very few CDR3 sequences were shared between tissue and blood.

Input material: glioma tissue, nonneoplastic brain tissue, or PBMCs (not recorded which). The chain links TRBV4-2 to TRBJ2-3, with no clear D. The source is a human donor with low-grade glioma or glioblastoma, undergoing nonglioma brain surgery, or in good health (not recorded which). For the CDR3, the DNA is TGTGCCAGCAGCTTAGAGTCTTTCTCCACAGATACGCAGTACTTT. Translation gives CASSLESFSTDTQYF.